These 20 T cell receptor beta chains came from one sample sequenced in a study of prognosis after radiotherapy for stage I lung cancer. Amplification of TCR beta CDR3 from genomic DNA used two-round multiplex PCR. TRBV and TRBJ genes each had their own specific primers in first-round PCR. TCRdb redid the calling of the multiplex PCR reads with MiXCR, one entry per CDR3 protein. The sample contains 15,000 to 20,000 distinct CDR3 sequences, roughly half of which appear only once. This sample comprised PBMCs, obtained before or after stereotactic body radiation therapy (not recorded which). The receptors shown here come from a donor of 50 years or more with non-small cell lung cancer.

As to this clonotype: A read error may produce the germline difference seen at one junction end. The V gene is TRBV7-3, the J gene TRBJ2-1; D gene unclear. Germline-derived CDR1 and CDR2 are SGHTA and FQGTGA. This CDR3 has 16 residues. In nucleotides, the CDR3 is TGTGCCAGCATCTTACGACCCCCTTCCCGGTACAATGAGCAGTTCTTC. Residues: CASILRPPSRYNEQFF.

In its sample, this clonotype was seen once. The chain combines TRBV28 with TRBJ1-1, with 7 bases fitting TRBD1. This CDR3 has 14 amino acids. Unmatched junction bases numbered 13, after V lost 9 bases and J lost 6 bases. Germline CDR1 is MDHEN and CDR2 is SYDVKM. The CDR3 DNA sequence: TGTGCCAGGACCTACAGGGGAAGGTTCGCTGAAGCTTTCTTT. Protein sequence: CARTYRGRFAEAFF.

This chain links TRBV7-9 with TRBJ2-2; D could derive from TRBD1 or TRBD2 (5 bases each). V lost 6 bases and J lost 9, with 20 bases in between. The CDR3 runs to 15 residues. Germline lookup yields CDR1 SEHNR and CDR2 FQNEAQ (reference sequence). The CDR3 spells CASSGGDSAAWELFF. Here the CDR3 DNA reads TGTGCCAGCAGTGGGGGAGACAGTGCCGCCTGGGAGCTGTTTTTT. The whole variable domain, remainder taken from reference TRBV7-9 and TRBJ2-2, is DTGVSQNPRHKITKRGQNVTFRCDPISEHNRLYWYRQTLGQGPEFLTYFQNEAQLEKSRLLSDRFSAERPKGSFSTLEIQRTEQGDSAMYLCASSGGDSAAWELFFGEGSRLTVL.

In its sample, this clonotype was seen many times. The V and J genes are TRBV12-3 or TRBV12-4 and TRBJ2-7, with 9 bases matching TRBD1. The V and J ends lost 2 bases and 5 bases, in that order; junction bases with no gene match: 4. The CDR3 contains 14 residues. Written as DNA, the CDR3 is TGTGCCAGCAGTTTAAGGACAGGGGCCCACGAGCAGTACTTC. This encodes CASSLRTGAHEQYF.

This clonotype was picked up many times. The V gene is TRBV3-1, the J gene TRBJ2-2, with unresolved D. The length of the CDR3 is 14 residues. The V and J ends lost 3 bases and 0 bases respectively, with 5 bases between them. Germline CDR1 and CDR2: LGHDT and YNNKEL (reference sequence). The DNA for the CDR3 is TGTGCCAGCAGCCATTTAGCGAACACCGGGGAGCTGTTTTTT. Its translation: CASSHLANTGELFF.

This clonotype was counted at least ten times. The V and J genes are TRBV30 and TRBJ2-1; a weak D match, TRBD2 (5 bases). The V gene lost 0 bases and the J gene lost 3 bases, with 9 bases spanning the gap. The CDR3 totals 14 residues. Germline CDR1 and CDR2: GTSNPN and SVGIG (reference sequence). Here the CDR3 reads CAWSVLGRYNEQFF. The CDR3 nucleotides read TGTGCCTGGAGTGTACTAGGCCGCTACAATGAGCAGTTCTTC.

As to this clonotype: A junction end diverges from the germline sequence, so it may reflect a read error. The chain carries TRBV4-1 and TRBJ1-2, with D possibly being TRBD1 (5 bases). Germline CDR1 reads MGHRA; CDR2 reads YSYEKL. CDR3 length: 14 residues. This CDR3 reads CAISHTGQNYGYTF. The CDR3 coding sequence is TGCGCCATCAGCCACACGGGGCAGAACTACGGCTACACCTTC.

This clonotype was seen many times. The genes are TRBV5-4 and TRBJ2-7; 10 bases line up with TRBD1. Germline assignment: CDR1 SGHNT and CDR2 YYREEE (reference sequence). J was trimmed by 3 bases and V by 4 bases; bases with no gene match: 7. The CDR3 has 15 residues. This chain's CDR3 is CASSRTGTGVYEQYF. The CDR3 region has the DNA TGTGCCAGCAGCCGGACCGGGACAGGGGTCTACGAGCAGTACTTC.

This clonotype was counted at least ten times. The CDR3 DNA sequence: TGTGCCAGCAGCGTAGGAGAAGTCGCCTTTAGCGGGAGGTGGGGAGATACGCAGTATTTT. It specifies CASSVGEVAFSGRWGDTQYF. The chain is built from TRBV9 and TRBJ2-3; 10 nucleotides agree with TRBD2. In germline, CDR1 is SGDLS, CDR2 YYNGEE. V was clipped by 0 bases and J by 5 bases; unmatched bases: 18. This CDR3 has 20 residues. The full variable domain, its missing parts supplied by reference TRBV9 and TRBJ2-3, is DSGVTQTPKHLITATGQRVTLRCSPRSGDLSVYWYQQSLDQGLQFLIQYYNGEERAKGNILERFSAQQFPDLHSELNLSSLELGDSALYFCASSVGEVAFSGRWGDTQYFGPGTRLTVL.

This clonotype was counted at least ten times. This chain links TRBV28 with TRBJ1-4; D call uncertain. Germline CDR1 reads MDHEN; CDR2 reads SYDVKM. Trimming took off 6 bases at V and 8 bases at J, with 10 bases between the two ends. The CDR3 contains 12 residues. This CDR3 is CASSRNSEKLFF. The CDR3 coding sequence is TGTGCCAGCAGCCGGAATAGCGAAAAACTGTTTTTT.

This clonotype was counted many times. V gene TRBV3-1 combines with J gene TRBJ1-5; D possibly corresponds to TRBD1 (6 bases). The CDR3 is 15 residues long. Germline V gene sequence: CDR1 LGHDT, CDR2 YNNKEL (reference sequence). Trimming took off 4 bases at V and 6 bases at J, with 16 bases between the two ends. The CDR3 sequence: CASSRSNTGSQPQHF. The DNA for the CDR3 is TGTGCCAGCAGCCGTTCAAATACAGGGAGTCAGCCCCAGCATTTT.

The CDR3 DNA reads as TGTGCCAGCAGTCCGGGACTCCACTACGAGCAGTACTTC. It encodes CASSPGLHYEQYF. The rearrangement links TRBV11-2 to TRBJ2-7, with a tentative D call TRBD2 (6 bases). The V end lost 6 bases, the J end lost 3 bases, and 12 bases lay between the germline ends. Germline values: CDR1 SGHAT, CDR2 FQNNGV. The CDR3 consists of 13 residues.

This clonotype was picked up many times. The CDR3 reads CASSLAKRTDHEQYF. CDR3 bases: TGTGCCAGCAGCTTAGCGAAGCGGACGGACCACGAGCAGTACTTC. The chain links TRBV7-8 to TRBJ2-7; a possible D gene is TRBD2 (5 bases). The length of the CDR3 is 15 residues. CDR1 and CDR2 (germline): SGHVS, FQNEAQ. V lost 0 bases and J lost 5, with 14 bases in between. Full variable domain (outside the CDR3, taken from reference TRBV7-8 and TRBJ2-7): GAGVSQSPRYKVAKRGQDVALRCDPISGHVSLFWYQQALGQGPEFLTYFQNEAQLDKSGLPSDRFFAERPEGSVSTLKIQRTQQEDSAVYLCASSLAKRTDHEQYFGPGTRLTVT.

The gene calls are TRBV28 and TRBJ2-2, with unresolved D. The V gene's germline CDR1 is MDHEN and CDR2 SYDVKM. With 4 bases removed from V and 5 bases from J, the gap between germline ends came to 5 bases. The CDR3 has 12 amino acids. CDR3 loop: CASSSGTGELFF. CDR3 nucleotide sequence: TGTGCCAGCAGTTCAGGTACCGGGGAGCTGTTTTTT.

This clonotype is termed medium-sized. This CDR3 reads CASSSQTIPSGANVLTF. DNA for the CDR3: TGTGCCAGCAGCTCACAGACAATCCCCTCTGGGGCCAACGTCCTGACTTTC. The gene calls are TRBV11-2 and TRBJ2-6; D not certain. V lost 4 bases and J lost 0, with 13 bases in between. The CDR3 contains 17 residues. Looked up from germline, CDR1 is SGHAT and CDR2 is FQNNGV.

A note on this clonotype: At one end, the junction sequence differs from germline, possibly due to a read error. V usage is TRBV6-1 and J usage is TRBJ2-2; a weak D match, TRBD1 (6 bases). This CDR3 has 14 amino acids. Germline V gene lookup returns CDR1 MNHNS and CDR2 SASEGT. In DNA form, the CDR3 reads TGTGCCAGCATTGCAGGGGACGACACCGGGCAGCTGTTTTTT. Amino acids: CASIAGDDTGQLFF.

This clonotype was picked up one time. The chain uses TRBV28 and TRBJ2-7; 7 nucleotides line up with TRBD2. From germline, CDR1 is MDHEN and CDR2 SYDVKM. V lost 6 bases to trimming and J lost 3 bases; unmatched junction nucleotides: 14. The CDR3 contains 16 residues. The CDR3 DNA follows: TGTGCCAGCAGGTTCACTCCGACTAGCTGTGACTACGAGCAGTACTTC. It yields the protein CASRFTPTSCDYEQYF.

The CDR3 DNA follows: TGTGCCTGGAGTGTAGGACCAAATTCACCCCTCCACTTT. Translating gives CAWSVGPNSPLHF. The chain couples TRBV30 to TRBJ1-6, with D unclear. V was shortened by 0 bases and J by 7 bases, with 7 bases between the two germline ends. The germline V gene has CDR1 GTSNPN and CDR2 SVGIG (reference sequence). CDR3 length: 13 residues.

This sequence joins TRBV30 and TRBJ2-5; D tentatively reads TRBD1 or TRBD2 (5 bases each). V lost 3 bases, J lost 2 bases, and 13 bases lay in between. Per the germline V gene, CDR1 is GTSNPN and CDR2 is SVGIG (reference sequence). The CDR3 loop spans 14 amino acids. CDR3 in amino acids: CAWSGDEKQETQYF. The CDR3 DNA follows: TGTGCCTGGAGCGGGGACGAGAAGCAAGAGACCCAGTACTTC. The variable domain in full, completed from reference TRBV30 and TRBJ2-5, reads SQTIHQWPATLVQPVGSPLSLECTVEGTSNPNLYWYRQAAGRGLQLLFYSVGIGQISSEVPQNLSASRPQDRQFILSSKKLLLSDSGFYLCAWSGDEKQETQYFGPGTRLLVL.

This clonotype has a count of ten or more. The chain combines TRBV7-8 with TRBJ1-2; TRBD1 matches at 7 bases. Unmatched junction bases numbered 12, after V lost 2 bases and J lost 6 bases. The CDR3 consists of 16 residues. Germline V lookup: CDR1 SGHVS, CDR2 FQNEAQ. The CDR3 sequence: CASSLRERGRGDGYTF. CDR3 DNA sequence: TGTGCCAGCAGCTTAAGAGAAAGGGGGCGCGGGGATGGCTACACCTTC. The full variable domain, with the rest looked up from reference TRBV7-8 and TRBJ1-2, is GAGVSQSPRYKVAKRGQDVALRCDPISGHVSLFWYQQALGQGPEFLTYFQNEAQLDKSGLPSDRFFAERPEGSVSTLKIQRTQQEDSAVYLCASSLRERGRGDGYTFGSGTRLTVV.